What follows describes a single TCR beta chain. Its antigen is as yet unknown. Amplified TCR beta CDR3 regions came from RNA transcripts. The TCR CDR3 first-round RT-PCR relied on the HTBI primer set. TCRdb reprocessed the multiplex PCR reads with MiXCR, giving one entry per CDR3 protein. The table has approximately 98,000 distinct CDR3 sequences, approximately 40% seen once. These data originate in a study of T cells in Graves' hyperthyroidism and ophthalmopathy. Overall study findings and caveats: The model predicted ophthalmopathy a median approximately 6.3 months before onset.

The receptor comes from a woman in her 30s with Graves' hyperthyroidism. Sequencing input: peripheral blood or thyroid tissue (not recorded which).

In nucleotides, the CDR3 is TGTGCCAGCGTAGCGGGACAGGGGGCGGGTGAAGCTTTCTTT. It encodes CASVAGQGAGEAFF. V and J are TRBV25-1 and TRBJ1-1, with 12 bases aligning to TRBD1. Germline V gives CDR1 MGHDK, CDR2 SYGVNS. The CDR3 runs 14 residues. With 8 bases clipped from V and 7 bases from J, the junction kept 8 bases outside the gene matches.